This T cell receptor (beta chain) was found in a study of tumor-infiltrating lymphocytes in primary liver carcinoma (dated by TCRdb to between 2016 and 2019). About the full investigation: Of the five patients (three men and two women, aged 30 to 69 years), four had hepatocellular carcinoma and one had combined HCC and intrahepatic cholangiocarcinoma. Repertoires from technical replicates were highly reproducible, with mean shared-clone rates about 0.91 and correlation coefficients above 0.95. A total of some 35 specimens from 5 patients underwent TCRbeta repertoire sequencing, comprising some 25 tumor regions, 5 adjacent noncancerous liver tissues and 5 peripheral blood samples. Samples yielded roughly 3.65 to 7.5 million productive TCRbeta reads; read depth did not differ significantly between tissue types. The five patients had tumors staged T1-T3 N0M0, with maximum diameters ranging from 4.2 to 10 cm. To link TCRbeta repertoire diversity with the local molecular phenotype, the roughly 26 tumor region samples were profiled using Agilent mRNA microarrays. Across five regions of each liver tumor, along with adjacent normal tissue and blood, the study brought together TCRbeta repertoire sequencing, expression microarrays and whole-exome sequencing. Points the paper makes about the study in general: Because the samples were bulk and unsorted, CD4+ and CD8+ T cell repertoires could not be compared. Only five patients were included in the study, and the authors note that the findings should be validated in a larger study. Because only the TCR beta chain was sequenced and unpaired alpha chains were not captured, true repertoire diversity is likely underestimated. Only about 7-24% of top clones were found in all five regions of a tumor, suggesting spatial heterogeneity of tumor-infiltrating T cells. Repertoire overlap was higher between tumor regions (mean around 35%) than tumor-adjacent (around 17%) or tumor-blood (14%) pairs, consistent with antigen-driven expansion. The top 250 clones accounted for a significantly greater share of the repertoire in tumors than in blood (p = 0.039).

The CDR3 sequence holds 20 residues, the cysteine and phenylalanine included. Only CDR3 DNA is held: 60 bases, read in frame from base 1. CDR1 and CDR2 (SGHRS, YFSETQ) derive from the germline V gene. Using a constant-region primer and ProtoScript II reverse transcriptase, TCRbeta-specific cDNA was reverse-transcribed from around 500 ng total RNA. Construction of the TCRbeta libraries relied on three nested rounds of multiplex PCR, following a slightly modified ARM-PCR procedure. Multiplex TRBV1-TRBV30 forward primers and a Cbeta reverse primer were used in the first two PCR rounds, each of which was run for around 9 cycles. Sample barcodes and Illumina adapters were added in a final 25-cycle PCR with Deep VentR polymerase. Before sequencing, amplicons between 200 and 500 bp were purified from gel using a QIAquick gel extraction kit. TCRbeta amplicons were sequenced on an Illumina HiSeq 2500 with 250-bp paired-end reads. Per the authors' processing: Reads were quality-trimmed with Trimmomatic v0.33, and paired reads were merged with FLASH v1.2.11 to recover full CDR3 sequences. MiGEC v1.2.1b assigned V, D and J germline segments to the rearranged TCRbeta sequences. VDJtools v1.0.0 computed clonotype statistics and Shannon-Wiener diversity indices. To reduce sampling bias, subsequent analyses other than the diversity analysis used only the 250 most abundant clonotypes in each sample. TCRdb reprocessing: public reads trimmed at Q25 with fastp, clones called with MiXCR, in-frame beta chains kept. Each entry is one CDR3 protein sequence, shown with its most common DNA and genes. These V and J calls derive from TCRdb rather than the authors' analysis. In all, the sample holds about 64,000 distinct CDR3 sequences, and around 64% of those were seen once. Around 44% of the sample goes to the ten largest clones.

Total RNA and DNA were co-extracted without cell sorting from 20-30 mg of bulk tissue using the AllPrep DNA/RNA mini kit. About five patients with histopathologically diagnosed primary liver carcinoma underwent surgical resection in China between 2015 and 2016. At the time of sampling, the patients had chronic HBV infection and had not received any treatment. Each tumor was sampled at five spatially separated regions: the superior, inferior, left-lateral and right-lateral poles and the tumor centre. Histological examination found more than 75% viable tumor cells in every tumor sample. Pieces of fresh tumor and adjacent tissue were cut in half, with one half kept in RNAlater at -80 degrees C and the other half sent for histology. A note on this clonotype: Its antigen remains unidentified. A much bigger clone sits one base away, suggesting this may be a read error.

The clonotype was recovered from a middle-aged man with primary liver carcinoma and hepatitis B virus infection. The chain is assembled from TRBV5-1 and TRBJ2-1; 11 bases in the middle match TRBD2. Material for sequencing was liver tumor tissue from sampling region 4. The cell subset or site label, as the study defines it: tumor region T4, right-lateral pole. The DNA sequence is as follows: TGCGCCAGCAGCTCGCCGTACCGAGGACTAGCGGGTGCCTCCCACAATGAGCAGTTCTTC. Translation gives CASSSPYRGLAGASHNEQFF.